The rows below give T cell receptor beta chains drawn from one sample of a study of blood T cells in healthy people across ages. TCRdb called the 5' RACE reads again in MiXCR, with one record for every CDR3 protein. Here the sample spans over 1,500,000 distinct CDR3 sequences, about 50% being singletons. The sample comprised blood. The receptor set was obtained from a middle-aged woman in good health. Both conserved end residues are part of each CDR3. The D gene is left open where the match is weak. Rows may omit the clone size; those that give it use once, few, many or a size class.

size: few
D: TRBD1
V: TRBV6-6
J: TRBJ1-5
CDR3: CASRTGQGVGQPQHF
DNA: TGTGCCAGCAGAACGGGACAGGGGGTGGGTCAGCCCCAGCATTTT

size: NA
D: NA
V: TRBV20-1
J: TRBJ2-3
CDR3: CSAMGAPTDTQYF
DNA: TGCAGTGCAATGGGGGCCCCTACAGATACGCAGTATTTT

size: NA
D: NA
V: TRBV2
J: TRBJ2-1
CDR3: CASSQVSRSNEQFF
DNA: TGTGCCAGCAGTCAAGTCTCAAGAAGCAATGAGCAGTTCTTC

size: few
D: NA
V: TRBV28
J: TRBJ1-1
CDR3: CASSLLAGTEAFF
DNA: TGTGCCAGCAGTTTACTGGCGGGTACTGAAGCTTTCTTT

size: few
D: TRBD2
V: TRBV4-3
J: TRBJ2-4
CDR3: CASSQGWMNGGAKNIQYF
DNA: TGCGCCAGCAGCCAAGGCTGGATGAACGGGGGGGCCAAAAACATTCAGTACTTC

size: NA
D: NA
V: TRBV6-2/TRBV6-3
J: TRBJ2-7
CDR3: CASSWRSALDGTEQYF
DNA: TGTGCCAGCAGTTGGCGGTCAGCTCTGGATGGTACCGAGCAGTACTTC

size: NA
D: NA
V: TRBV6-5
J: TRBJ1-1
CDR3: CASSTAFEAFF
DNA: TGTGCCAGCAGTACGGCCTTTGAAGCTTTCTTT

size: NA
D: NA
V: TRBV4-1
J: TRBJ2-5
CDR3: CASSQVSASETQYF
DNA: TGCGCCAGCAGCCAAGTGTCTGCGAGTGAGACCCAGTACTTC

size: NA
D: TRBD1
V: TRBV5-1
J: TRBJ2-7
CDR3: CASSFYPGTGKNEQYF
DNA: TGCGCCAGCAGCTTTTATCCCGGGACAGGGAAAAACGAGCAGTACTTC

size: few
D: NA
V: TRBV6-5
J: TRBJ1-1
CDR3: CASRRGREAFF
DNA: TGTGCCAGCAGGCGAGGGCGAGAAGCTTTCTTT

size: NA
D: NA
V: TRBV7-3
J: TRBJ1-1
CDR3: CASSLTMVTEAFF
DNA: TGTGCCAGCAGCTTAACTATGGTCACTGAAGCTTTCTTT

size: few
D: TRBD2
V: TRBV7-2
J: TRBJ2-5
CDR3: CASSLAASGGAGFETQYF
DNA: TGTGCCAGCAGCTTAGCGGCTAGCGGGGGGGCCGGGTTCGAGACCCAGTACTTC

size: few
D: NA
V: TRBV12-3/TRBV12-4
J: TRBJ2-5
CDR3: CASSFDGVETQYF
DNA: TGTGCCAGCAGTTTTGACGGGGTGGAGACCCAGTACTTC

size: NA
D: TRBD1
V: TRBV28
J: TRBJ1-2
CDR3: CASSLRPTGDGYTF
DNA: TGTGCCAGCAGTTTACGCCCCACAGGGGATGGCTACACCTTC

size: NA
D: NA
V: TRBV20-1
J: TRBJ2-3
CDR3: CSAISSTDTQYF
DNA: TGCAGTGCTATCAGTAGCACAGATACGCAGTATTTT